A single sample is the source of the 14 T cell receptor beta chains below, sequenced in a study of blood T cell repertoires in COVID-19. Profiling relied on immunoSEQ multiplex PCR, and the TCRdb table lists in-frame clones only, not all of them. The table records around 99,000 clones, 80% to 85% of them present only once. Input material: peripheral blood. These receptors were obtained from a man aged 65 to 85 with acute or convalescent COVID-19.

This sequence joins TRBV11-3 and TRBJ2-1; TRBD1 matches at 7 bases. This CDR3 region has 17 residues. With V trimmed by 5 bases and J by 0 bases, 10 bases remained unmatched. CDR1 SGHNT and CDR2 YENEEA come from the germline V gene. The DNA for the CDR3 is TGTGCCAGCAGCGAGAAGGGACAGCCTGGCTCCTACAATGAGCAGTTCTTC. Its protein product is CASSEKGQPGSYNEQFF.

The chain couples TRBV18 to TRBJ1-5; weak D call: TRBD1 (6 bases). The CDR3 consists of 14 residues. Trimming took 6 bases from V and 2 from J, leaving 11 bases between them. Germline V gene lookup returns CDR1 KGHSH and CDR2 LQKENI. The CDR3 region is CASSQGQGNQPQHF. The CDR3, as DNA: TGTGCCAGCTCCCAGGGACAAGGCAATCAGCCCCAGCATTTT.

CDR3 bases: TGTGCCAGCAGCCCGGGACAGGGGATTGAAGGAAACACCATATATTTT. It encodes CASSPGQGIEGNTIYF. This rearrangement joins TRBV5-4 to TRBJ1-3, with TRBD1 identical over 10 bases. From germline, CDR1 is SGHNT and CDR2 YYREEE (reference sequence). CDR3 size: 16 residues. V was pared by 4 bases and J by 4 bases, with 8 bases of the junction left unmatched.

The chain employs TRBV19 and TRBJ1-5, with D maybe TRBD1 (5 bases). There are 17 residues in the CDR3. Germline-derived CDR1 and CDR2 are LNHDA and SQIVND (reference sequence). V dropped 2 bases and J dropped 2 bases, with 16 bases sitting between them. CDR3 region: CASSITLRQGGNQPQHF. The CDR3 region has the DNA TGTGCCAGTAGTATAACCCTCCGGCAGGGTGGCAATCAGCCCCAGCATTTT.

V is TRBV5-1 and J is TRBJ2-1, with TRBD2 as a possible D gene (5 bases). CDR3 length equals 11 residues. CDR1 and CDR2 from the germline V gene are SGHRS and YFSETQ. Trimming cost V 4 bases and J 7 bases, with 6 bases left between them. The CDR3 region has the DNA TGCGCCAGCAGCCGGGAAAATGAGCAGTTCTTC. Translating it yields CASSRENEQFF.

The genes are TRBV7-8 and TRBJ1-2; D gene uncertain. Germline V gives CDR1 SGHVS, CDR2 FQNEAQ. V was clipped by 0 bases and J by 2 bases, with 7 bases between them. CDR3 length: 14 residues. CDR3 amino acids: CASSLAAENYGYTF. The CDR3 nucleotides are TGTGCCAGCAGCTTAGCGGCGGAAAACTATGGCTACACCTTC.

This chain links TRBV24-1 with TRBJ2-3; maybe TRBD1 (7 bases). This CDR3 contains 13 residues. Per germline, CDR1 KGHDR and CDR2 SFDVKD. Trimming stripped 12 bases from V and 2 bases from J, with 14 bases between. This CDR3 reads CAAGGQSTDTQYF. The CDR3 bases are TGTGCCGCCGGGGGACAGTCCACAGATACGCAGTATTTT.

In its sample, this clone was seen a few times. CDR3 residues: CASQGAGGVYEQYF. CDR3 DNA: TGTGCCAGTCAGGGGGCAGGGGGCGTTTACGAGCAGTACTTC. This rearrangement joins TRBV2 to TRBJ2-7; 8 bases map to TRBD1. The germline V gene encodes CDR1 SNHLY and CDR2 FYNNEI. V lost 9 bases to trimming and J lost 4 bases; unmatched junction nucleotides: 11. The CDR3 contains 14 residues.

V and J are TRBV3-1 (or the pseudogene TRBV3-2) and TRBJ2-3; 11 nucleotides line up with TRBD2. V trimming: 4 bases; J trimming: 6 bases; junction bases outside the gene matches: 15. The CDR3 spans 18 residues. Germline V gene sequence: CDR1 LGHDT, CDR2 YNNKEL (reference sequence). The DNA of the CDR3 is TGTGCCAGCAGCCGACGTAACATACTAGCGGGGGTTCGGGATACGCAGTATTTT. Translation: CASSRRNILAGVRDTQYF.

The genes are TRBV6-1 and TRBJ2-4; D possibly corresponds to TRBD2 (7 bases). Germline assignment: CDR1 MNHNS and CDR2 SASEGT. Trimming shortened V by 3 bases and J by 6 bases, and 21 bases separated the two germline ends. The CDR3 has 17 amino acids. The DNA for the CDR3 is TGTGCCAGCAGTGAGCGCGAGGGGGGGTCCGGTCTAAACATTCAGTACTTC. This sequence encodes CASSEREGGSGLNIQYF.

The V call is TRBV19, the J call TRBJ1-4; D gene uncertain. Germline assignment: CDR1 LNHDA and CDR2 SQIVND (reference sequence). V gave up 5 bases and J gave up 7 bases, with 14 bases separating them. This CDR3 spans 14 amino acids. The CDR3 spells CASSGTAGSEKLFF. The DNA of the CDR3 is TGTGCCAGTAGTGGAACAGCCGGGAGTGAAAAACTGTTTTTT.

This chain links TRBV7-8 with TRBJ2-7; D may be TRBD2 (5 bases). Deletions cut 5 bases from V and 7 bases from J, with 18 bases between. Germline V CDR1 and CDR2: SGHVS, FQNEAQ. The CDR3 is made up of 14 amino acids. The CDR3 spells CASSETRGPGEQYF. The CDR3 DNA reads TGTGCCAGCAGCGAAACCAGAGGGCCGGGGGAGCAGTACTTC.

The chain combines TRBV5-5 with TRBJ2-7, with 7 bases matching TRBD1. CDR1 and CDR2 (germline): SGHKS, YYEKEE (reference sequence). V was pared by 3 bases and J by 0 bases, with 3 bases of the junction left unmatched. The CDR3 spans 14 residues. The CDR3 spells CASSSTGDSYEQYF. The DNA for the CDR3 is TGTGCCAGCAGCTCCACAGGGGACTCCTACGAGCAGTACTTC.

This clone appeared a single time. V usage is TRBV15 and J usage is TRBJ2-1; D remains unclear. V dropped 8 bases and J dropped 0 bases, with 5 bases sitting between them. The length of the CDR3 is 12 residues. Germline CDR1 is LNHNV and CDR2 is YYDKDF (reference sequence). The CDR3 spells CATGSSYNEQFF. DNA of the CDR3: TGTGCCACCGGTAGCTCCTACAATGAGCAGTTCTTC. Looking up the rest from reference TRBV15 and TRBJ2-1 gives the full variable domain: DAMVIQNPRYQVTQFGKPVTLSCSQTLNHNVMYWYQQKSSQAPKLLFHYYDKDFNNEADTPDNFQSRRPNTSFCFLDIRSPGLGDTAMYLCATGSSYNEQFFGPGTRLTVL.